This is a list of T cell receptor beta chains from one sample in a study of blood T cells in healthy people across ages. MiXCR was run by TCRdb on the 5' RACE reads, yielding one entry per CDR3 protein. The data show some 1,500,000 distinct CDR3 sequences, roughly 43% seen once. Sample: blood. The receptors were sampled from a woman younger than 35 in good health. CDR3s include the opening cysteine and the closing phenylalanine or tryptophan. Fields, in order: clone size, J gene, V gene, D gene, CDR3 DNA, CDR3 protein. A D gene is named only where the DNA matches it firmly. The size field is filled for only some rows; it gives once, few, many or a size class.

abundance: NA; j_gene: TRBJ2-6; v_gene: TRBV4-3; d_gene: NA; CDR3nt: TGCGCCAGCAGCCCCCCTCCGGCCTCTGGGGCCAACGTCCGGACTTTC; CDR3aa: CASSPPPASGANVRTF
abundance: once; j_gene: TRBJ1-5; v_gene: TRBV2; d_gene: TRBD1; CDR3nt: TGTGCCAGCAGTCACGGGACAGGGAACAATCAGCCCCAGCATTTT; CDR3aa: CASSHGTGNNQPQHF
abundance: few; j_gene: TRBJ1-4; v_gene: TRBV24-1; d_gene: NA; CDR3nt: TGTGCCACCAGTGACACAACCCACCTCGGGGAAAAACTGTTTTTT; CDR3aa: CATSDTTHLGEKLFF
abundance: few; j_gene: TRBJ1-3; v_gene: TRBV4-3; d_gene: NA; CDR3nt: TGCGCCAGCAGCCAAGATGTTTCGGGGGCGTTTGGAAACACCATATATTTT; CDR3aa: CASSQDVSGAFGNTIYF
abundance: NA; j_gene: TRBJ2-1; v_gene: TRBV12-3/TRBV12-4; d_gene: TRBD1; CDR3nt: TGTGCCAGCAGTATGACAGGGTTTCAGTTCTTC; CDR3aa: CASSMTGFQFF
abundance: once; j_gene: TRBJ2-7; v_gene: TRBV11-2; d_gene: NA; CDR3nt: TGTGCCAGCAGCTTAGGGGTGGGGGTTGCGAACGAGCAGTACTTC; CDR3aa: CASSLGVGVANEQYF
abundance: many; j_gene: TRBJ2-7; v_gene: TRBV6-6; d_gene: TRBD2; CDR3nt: TGTGCCAGCAGGGGAGGGTACTACGAGCAGTACTTC; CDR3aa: CASRGGYYEQYF
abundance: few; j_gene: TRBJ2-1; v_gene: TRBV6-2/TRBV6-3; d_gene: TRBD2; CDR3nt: TGTGCCAGCAGTCGGACGGGACTAGTTAATGAGCAGTTCTTC; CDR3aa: CASSRTGLVNEQFF
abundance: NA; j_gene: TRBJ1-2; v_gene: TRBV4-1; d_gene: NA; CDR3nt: TGCGCCAGCAGCCAAGAGAGCTGGGTAGGCTACACCTTC; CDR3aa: CASSQESWVGYTF
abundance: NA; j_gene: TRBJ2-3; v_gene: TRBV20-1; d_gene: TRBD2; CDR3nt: TGCAGTGCTCCACGACTAGCGGGTGAATCTAGCACAGATACGCAGTATTTT; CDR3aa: CSAPRLAGESSTDTQYF
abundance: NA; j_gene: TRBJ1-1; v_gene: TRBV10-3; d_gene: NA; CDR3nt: TGTGCCATCAAGGTGGCGGGACCGAACACTGAAGCTTTCTTT; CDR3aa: CAIKVAGPNTEAFF
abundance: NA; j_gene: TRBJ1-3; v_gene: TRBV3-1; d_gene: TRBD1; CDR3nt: TGTGCCAGCACCGACAGGGGCCCGCGCTCTGGAAACACCATATATTTT; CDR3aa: CASTDRGPRSGNTIYF
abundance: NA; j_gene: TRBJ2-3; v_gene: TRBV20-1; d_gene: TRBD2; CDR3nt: TGCAGTGCTAGAGGACCGGGACTACGCCCCTATACGCAGTATTTT; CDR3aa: CSARGPGLRPYTQYF
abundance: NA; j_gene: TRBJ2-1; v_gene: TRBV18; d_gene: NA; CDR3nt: TGTGCCAGCTCACCCAGCGGGCCCCTATACAATGAGCAGTTCTTC; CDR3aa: CASSPSGPLYNEQFF
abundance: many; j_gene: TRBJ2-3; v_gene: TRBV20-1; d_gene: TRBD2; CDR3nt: TGCAGTGCTCACCGACTAGCGGGAGGGTCAGATACGCAGTATTTT; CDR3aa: CSAHRLAGGSDTQYF
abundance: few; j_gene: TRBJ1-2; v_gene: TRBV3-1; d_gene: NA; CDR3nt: TGTGCCAGCAGCCATTTAGGGAGTTTGAAGAGCTACACCTTC; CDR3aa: CASSHLGSLKSYTF
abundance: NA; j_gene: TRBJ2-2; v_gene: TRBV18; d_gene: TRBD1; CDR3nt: TGTGCCAGCGCCCCGGGACAGGGACGCGCCGGGGAGCTGTTTTTT; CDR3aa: CASAPGQGRAGELFF
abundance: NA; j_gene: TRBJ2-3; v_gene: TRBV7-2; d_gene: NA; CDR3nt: TGTGCCGGCAGCTTGGGGGTCAGCACAGATACGCAGTATTTT; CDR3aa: CAGSLGVSTDTQYF
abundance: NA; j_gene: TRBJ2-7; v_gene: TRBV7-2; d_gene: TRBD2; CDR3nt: TGTGCCAGCAGCTTAGCTTCGGTCGGTAGCGGGAGTTTGTACGAGCAGTACTTC; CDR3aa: CASSLASVGSGSLYEQYF
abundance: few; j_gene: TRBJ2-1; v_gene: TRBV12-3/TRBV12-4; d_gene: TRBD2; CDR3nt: TGTGCCAGCAAACTAGCGGGAGGGGCCTACAATGAGCAGTTCTTC; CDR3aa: CASKLAGGAYNEQFF
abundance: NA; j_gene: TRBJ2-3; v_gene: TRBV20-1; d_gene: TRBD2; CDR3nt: TGCAGTGCTAGAGGGCTAGCGGGAGTAATAGATACGCAGTATTTT; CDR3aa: CSARGLAGVIDTQYF
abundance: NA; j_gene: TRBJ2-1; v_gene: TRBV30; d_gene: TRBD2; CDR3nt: TGTGCCTGGAGTATGCATCGGGGGGGCAGGTTGGAGCAGTTCTTC; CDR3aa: CAWSMHRGGRLEQFF
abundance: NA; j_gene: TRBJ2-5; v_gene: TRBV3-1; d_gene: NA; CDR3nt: TGTGCCAGCAACCGGGTGTTTGAGGAGACCCAGTACTTC; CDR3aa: CASNRVFEETQYF
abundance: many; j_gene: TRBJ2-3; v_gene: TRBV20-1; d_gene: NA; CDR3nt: TGCAGTGCCGGAAGGGGGGCAGATACGCAGTATTTT; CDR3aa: CSAGRGADTQYF
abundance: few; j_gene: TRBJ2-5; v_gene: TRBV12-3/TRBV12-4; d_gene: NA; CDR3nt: TGTGCCAGCAGTTCGGGGACTCATCACGAGACCCAGTACTTC; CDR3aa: CASSSGTHHETQYF
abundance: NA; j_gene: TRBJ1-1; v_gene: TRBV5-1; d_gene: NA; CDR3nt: TGCGCCAGCAGCGCGGCCGGGGGCCGGAACACTGAAGCTTTCTTT; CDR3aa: CASSAAGGRNTEAFF
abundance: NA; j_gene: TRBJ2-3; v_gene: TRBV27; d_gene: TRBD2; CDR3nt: TGTGCCAGCAGAGACGGGACTAGCGAGAGAGATACGCAGTATTTT; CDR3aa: CASRDGTSERDTQYF
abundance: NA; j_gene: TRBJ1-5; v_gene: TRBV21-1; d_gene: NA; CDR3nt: TGTGCCAGCAGCAAAGGAGAAGGACCGTCAAATCAGCCCCAGCATTTT; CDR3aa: CASSKGEGPSNQPQHF
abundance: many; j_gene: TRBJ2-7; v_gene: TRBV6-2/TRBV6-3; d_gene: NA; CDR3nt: TGTGCCAGCAGCTTAAAAGCGTCGGGCTACAATGAGCAGTACTTC; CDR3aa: CASSLKASGYNEQYF
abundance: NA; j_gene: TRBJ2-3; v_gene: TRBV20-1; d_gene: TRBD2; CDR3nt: TGCAGTGCCGCAACATTCGGACTAGCTAGCACAGATACGCAGTATTTT; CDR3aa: CSAATFGLASTDTQYF
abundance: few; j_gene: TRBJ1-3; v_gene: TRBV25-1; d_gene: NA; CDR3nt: TGTGCCAGCAGTGAATCTAACAGGAGCGAAGGAAACACCATATATTTT; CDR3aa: CASSESNRSEGNTIYF
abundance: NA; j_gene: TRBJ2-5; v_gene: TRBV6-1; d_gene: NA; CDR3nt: TGTGCCAGCACTCATTCGGAAGAGACCCAGTACTTC; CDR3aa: CASTHSEETQYF
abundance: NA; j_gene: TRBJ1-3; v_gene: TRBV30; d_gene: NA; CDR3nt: TGTGCCTGGACCAGGGCTGGAAACACCATATATTTT; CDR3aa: CAWTRAGNTIYF
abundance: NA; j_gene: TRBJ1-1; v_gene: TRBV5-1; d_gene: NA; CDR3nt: TGCGCCAGCAGCTTGTTTGGTCGAGGCCAAAACACTGAAGCTTTCTTT; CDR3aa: CASSLFGRGQNTEAFF
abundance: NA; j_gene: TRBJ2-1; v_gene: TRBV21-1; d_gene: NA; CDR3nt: TGTGCCAGCAGCCCACAGGAGAGCTCCTACAATGAGCAGTTCTTC; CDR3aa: CASSPQESSYNEQFF
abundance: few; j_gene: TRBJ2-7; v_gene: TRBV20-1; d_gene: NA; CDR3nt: TGCAGTGCTAGGGGGGACATCCCCTACTTCCCTTACGAGCAGTACTTC; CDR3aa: CSARGDIPYFPYEQYF
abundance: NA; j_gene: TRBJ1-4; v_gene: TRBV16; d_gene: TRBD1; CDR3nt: TGTGCCAGCAGCCACCGGGGACAGGGGAGCCCTAATGAAAAACTGTTTTTT; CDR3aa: CASSHRGQGSPNEKLFF
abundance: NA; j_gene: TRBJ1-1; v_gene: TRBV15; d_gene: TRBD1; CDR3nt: TGTGCCACCAGCAGCGGACAGGGGCGGACTGAAGCTTTCTTT; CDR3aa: CATSSGQGRTEAFF
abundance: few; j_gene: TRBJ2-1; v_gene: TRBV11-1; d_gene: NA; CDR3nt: TGTGCCAGCAGCTTTAAGGGGCGGAACCTCCTGGACAATGAGCAGTTCTTC; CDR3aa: CASSFKGRNLLDNEQFF
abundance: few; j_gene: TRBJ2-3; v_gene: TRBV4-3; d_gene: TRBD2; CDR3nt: TGCGCCAGCAGCCAAGGACACGGGACTAGCGGGGGCACAGATACGCAGTATTTT; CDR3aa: CASSQGHGTSGGTDTQYF
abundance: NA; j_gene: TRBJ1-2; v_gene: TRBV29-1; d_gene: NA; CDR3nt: TGCAGCGTTGAAGGCACGCGAGGCTACACCTTC; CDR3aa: CSVEGTRGYTF
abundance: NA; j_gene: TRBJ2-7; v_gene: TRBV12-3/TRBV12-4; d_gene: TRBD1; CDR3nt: TGTGCCAGCAGTTTCACCCGGGACAGGGATTTTTTGAGCTCCTACAATGAGCAGTACTTC; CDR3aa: CASSFTRDRDFLSSYNEQYF
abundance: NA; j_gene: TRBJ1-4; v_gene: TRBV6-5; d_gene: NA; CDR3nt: TGTGCCAGCAGTGACCGACTTAAAAATGAAAAACTGTTTTTT; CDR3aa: CASSDRLKNEKLFF
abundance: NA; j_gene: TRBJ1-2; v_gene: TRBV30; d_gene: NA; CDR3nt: TGTGCCTGGAGTGAGACACCATCTTCTCACGGCTACACCTTC; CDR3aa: CAWSETPSSHGYTF
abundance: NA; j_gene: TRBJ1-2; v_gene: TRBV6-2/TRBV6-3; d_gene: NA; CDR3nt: TGTGACAGCAGTTACTCGGGGAGTTACTATGGCTACACCTTC; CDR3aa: CDSSYSGSYYGYTF
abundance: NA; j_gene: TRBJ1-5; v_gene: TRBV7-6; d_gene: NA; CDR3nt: TGTGCCAGCAGCTTATGGTTAGGGTTCAATCAGCCCCAGCATTTT; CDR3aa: CASSLWLGFNQPQHF
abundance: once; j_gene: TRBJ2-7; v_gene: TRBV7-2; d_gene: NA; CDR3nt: TGTGCCAGCAGCTTTGATAGGGGGACTGTTTACGAGCAGTACTTC; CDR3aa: CASSFDRGTVYEQYF
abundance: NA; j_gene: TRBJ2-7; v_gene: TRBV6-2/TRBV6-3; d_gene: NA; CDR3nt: TGTGCCAGCAGTTACTGGGCAGGGGCCTCCTACGAGCAGTACTTC; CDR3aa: CASSYWAGASYEQYF
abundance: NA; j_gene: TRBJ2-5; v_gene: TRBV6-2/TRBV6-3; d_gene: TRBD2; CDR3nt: TGTGCCAGCAGTCGTGCACTAGCGGGGAATGTCCCCCAGTACTTC; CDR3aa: CASSRALAGNVPQYF
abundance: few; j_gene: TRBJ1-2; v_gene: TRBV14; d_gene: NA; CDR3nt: TGTGCCAGCAGCCAAGATTGGAGGACCAACTATGGCTACACCTTC; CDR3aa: CASSQDWRTNYGYTF
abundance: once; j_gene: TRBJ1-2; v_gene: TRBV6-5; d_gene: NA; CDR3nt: TGTGCCAGCAGTCAAGGTCGCCGGGGCTATGACTACACCTTC; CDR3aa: CASSQGRRGYDYTF
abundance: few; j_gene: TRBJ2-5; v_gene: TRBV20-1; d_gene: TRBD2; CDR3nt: TGCAGTGCTGGGACTAGCGGGAGTATTTGGGAGACCCAGTACTTC; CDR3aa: CSAGTSGSIWETQYF
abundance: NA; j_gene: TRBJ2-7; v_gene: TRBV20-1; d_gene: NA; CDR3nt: TGCAGTGCTAGAGATCCTACGGGAGCGGACAATGAGCAGTACTTC; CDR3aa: CSARDPTGADNEQYF